The 9 T cell receptor beta chains below all came from one sample that was sequenced in a study of CXCR3-negative and CXCR3-positive naive CD8 T cells. These receptors' antigens are unknown. Via 5' RACE with UMI labels, TRB cDNA libraries were prepared. From its re-call of the 5' RACE reads, TCRdb lists each CDR3 protein once, without DNA. This sample contains roughly 100,000 distinct CDR3 sequences. Study-wide results and caveats: The TRB CDR3s that CXCR3-positive naive cells carried were more hydrophobic than those of CXCR3-negative naive cells.

The material sequenced was naive CXCR3+ CD8+ T cells from blood. Subset: CD45RO-CCR7+CD27+CD95- naive CD8+ T cells expressing CXCR3 (TNR3+). The receptor source for this set is a human donor in good health. Some clones in this sample may be carry-over from other donors' samples.

The chain carries TRBV6-1 and TRBJ1-3. In germline, CDR1 is MNHNS, CDR2 SASEGT. The CDR3 loop spans 14 amino acids. Here the CDR3 reads CASSHLGAGNTIYF.

This sequence joins TRBV2 and TRBJ2-2; no DNA is available, so the TRBD2 call from TCRdb remains unchecked. The CDR3 totals 17 residues. The germline V gene has CDR1 SNHLY and CDR2 FYNNEI. The CDR3 protein is CASSDNDSPERTGELFF.

V usage is TRBV3-1 and J usage is TRBJ2-5. CDR1 is LGHDT and CDR2 is YNNKEL in the germline V gene (reference sequence). The CDR3 consists of 13 residues. CDR3 in amino acids: CASQTDYQETQYF.

The genes are TRBV4-2 and TRBJ2-1; TCRdb outputs TRBD1, but without DNA this stays unchecked. This CDR3 has 16 amino acids. Germline V gene lookup returns CDR1 LGHNA and CDR2 YNFKEQ. CDR3 region: CASSQDGDRAYNEQFF.

The chain employs TRBV29-1 and TRBJ2-3; the TCRdb call, TRBD1, lacks DNA for checking. Germline V gives CDR1 SQVTM, CDR2 ANQGSEA. The CDR3 sequence is 13 residues long. The CDR3 spells CSVEGTSTDTQYF.

This chain joins TRBV11-3 and TRBJ2-1; there is no DNA to check the TCRdb D call of TRBD1. There are 14 residues in the CDR3. Germline assignment: CDR1 SGHNT and CDR2 YENEEA. The CDR3 here is CASSPMSWYNEQFF.

The rearrangement joins TRBV14 to TRBJ2-7; the TCRdb call, TRBD1, lacks DNA for checking. The germline V gene has CDR1 SGHDN and CDR2 FVKESK. This CDR3 is 17 amino acids long. The CDR3 sequence is CASSQGIWGGDPYEQYF.

The chain employs TRBV29-1 and TRBJ2-1; the D call of TRBD1 rests on TCRdb alone, since no DNA is present to check it. The CDR3 is 17 amino acids. In germline, CDR1 is SQVTM, CDR2 ANQGSEA. The CDR3 here is CSVEDRLGGPSYNEQFF.

The chain recombines TRBV29-1 with TRBJ2-1; TCRdb selects TRBD2, and the lack of DNA leaves this call unchecked. This CDR3 has 13 residues. Looked up from germline, CDR1 is SQVTM and CDR2 is ANQGSEA. This CDR3 is CSVGTRNYNEQFF.